The present T cell receptor beta chain was sequenced within a study of CD8 T cells in Susac syndrome. Study-level background: Each patient with Susac syndrome, at the time of blood draw, was therapy-naive, on corticosteroids, or on intravenous immunoglobulin alone.

The authors reverse transcribed roughly 0.5 to 1 ug RNA with random hexamers. By means of immunoSEQ multiplex PCR, TCR beta CDR3 spanning 54 Vbeta and 13 Jbeta underwent amplification. MiXCR, run by TCRdb on the immunoSEQ multiplex PCR reads, gives a single entry per CDR3 protein. The data show 170,000 or so distinct CDR3 sequences, 85% to 95% seen once. TCR beta was sequenced from blood CD8+ and CD4+ T cells. Under recently defined diagnostic criteria, the patients with Susac syndrome qualified as having definite or probable disease. Sequenced input: CD4+ T cells from PBMCs. The sequence was collected from a human donor with Susac syndrome.

The CDR3 DNA sequence: TGTGCCACCCGGACTCGCTCGAACACCGGGGAGCTGTTTTTT. This gives the protein CATRTRSNTGELFF. V gene TRBV15 combines with J gene TRBJ2-2; a weak D match, TRBD2 (5 bases). There are 14 residues in the CDR3. Trimming removed 8 bases at V and 0 bases at J, with 10 bases between. The germline V gene encodes CDR1 LNHNV and CDR2 YYDKDF (reference sequence).